One and the same sample provided the 2 T cell receptor beta chains below, sequenced in a study of cytomegalovirus exposure and HLA in healthy donors (dated by TCRdb to the late 2010s). Library creation used the immunoSEQ multiplex PCR assay. The multiplex PCR relied on a mix of 60 forward primers for TCR Vbeta segments and 13 reverse primers for TCR Jbeta segments. What TCRdb holds here is the immuneACCESS table cut down to in-frame rearrangements. Part of the clones is not present; checked against another copy, under half of the missing clones reflect an unresolved V gene, and the others are unexplained. The sample yields nearly 80,000 clones; under 85% were counted once. The ten largest make up 22% of the sample. Source material: PBMCs. The source is a woman aged 40 to 49 in good health and CMV-seropositive.

This chain uses TRBV6-6 with TRBJ1-5, with D possibly matching TRBD1 (5 bases). With 2 bases removed from V and 10 bases from J, the gap between germline ends came to 12 bases. Germline CDR1 and CDR2: MNHNY and SVGAGI (reference sequence). The CDR3 extends over 13 amino acids. CDR3 amino acids: CASSYDRSGPQHF. The CDR3 bases are TGTGCCAGCAGTTACGACAGATCAGGCCCCCAGCATTTT.

The chain uses TRBV14 and TRBJ1-3, with 7 bases matching TRBD1. Germline V CDR1 and CDR2: SGHDN, FVKESK. This CDR3 comprises 19 residues. The junction had 13 bases not matched to a gene; V was cut back by 1 base and J by 1 base. CDR3 residues: CASSQGNLKTGLSGNTIYF. CDR3 nucleotides: TGTGCCAGCAGCCAAGGAAACCTTAAGACAGGGCTTTCTGGAAACACCATATATTTT. Full variable domain (missing parts from reference TRBV14 and TRBJ1-3): EAGVTQFPSHSVIEKGQTVTLRCDPISGHDNLYWYRRVMGKEIKFLLHFVKESKQDESGMPNNRFLAERTGGTYSTLKVQPAELEDSGVYFCASSQGNLKTGLSGNTIYFGEGSWLTVV.